These 18 T cell receptor beta chains originate from one sample sequenced in a study of beta chain bispecific antibodies for T cell cancers. One entry per CDR3 protein, called by TCRdb with MiXCR from the 5' RACE reads. The sample lists 20,000 to 25,000 distinct CDR3 sequences, about 2.7% seen once, with approximately 30% in the top ten. The antigens these receptors bind are not known. Either OKT3 anti-CD3 antibody or CD3/CD28 beads expanded T cells from blood mononuclear cells over approximately 3 days. Points from the study as a whole: In these mixed samples, most targeted TRBV reads derived from the leukemia cell line.

The sample comprised healthy donor T cells cultured with leukemia cells. These receptors all stem from a human donor in good health. Some clones in this sample may be carry-over from other donors' samples.

The sample holds many counts of this clonotype. The J gene is TRBJ1-1, the V gene TRBV25-1; the D is unclear. Trimming pared 4 bases from V and 6 bases from J, leaving 6 bases between. The length of the CDR3 is 11 residues. The germline V gene encodes CDR1 MGHDK and CDR2 SYGVNS. The CDR3 DNA reads as TGTGCCAGCAGTGGATATCCTGAAGCTTTCTTT. As protein: CASSGYPEAFF.

A few counts support this clonotype. The chain is built from TRBV5-6 and TRBJ2-1; the D gene is possibly TRBD2 (5 bases). Germline lookup yields CDR1 SGHDT and CDR2 YYEEEE. V lost 1 base and J lost 9, with 11 bases in between. The CDR3 consists of 13 residues. CDR3: CASSLLVAGEQFF. DNA for the CDR3: TGTGCCAGCAGCTTGTTGGTCGCGGGTGAGCAGTTCTTC.

This clonotype was picked up many times. The genes are TRBV7-9 and TRBJ2-7, with D hard to call. The germline V and J ends were trimmed by 1 base and 0 bases, with 7 bases remaining between them. CDR3 length equals 14 residues. CDR1 and CDR2 from the germline V gene are SEHNR and FQNEAQ (reference sequence). The CDR3, as DNA: TGTGCCAGCAGCTTAGGGCTGCCCTCCTACGAGCAGTACTTC. Translating gives CASSLGLPSYEQYF.

This clonotype occurred a few times. The chain links TRBV5-3 to TRBJ1-6; D is uncertain. TRBV5-3 is noted as an ORF with a role that remains uncertain. This CDR3 is built from 15 residues. V was clipped by 4 bases and J by 8 bases, with 16 bases between them. The CDR3 bases are TGTGCCAGAAGCCCACCGAACTGGGGATATTCACCCCTCCACTTT. Translated, it gives CARSPPNWGYSPLHF.

The chain employs TRBV5-8 and TRBJ2-1; D uncertain. CDR3 size: 14 residues. Trimming took off 0 bases at V and 2 bases at J, with 6 bases between the two ends. Germline CDR1 SGHTS, CDR2 YDEGEE. The DNA for the CDR3 is TGTGCCAGCAGCTTGGTGTCCACCTACAATGAGCAGTTCTTC. Its translation: CASSLVSTYNEQFF.

The chain joins TRBV29-1 to TRBJ2-5; D possibly corresponds to TRBD1 (7 bases). Looked up from germline, CDR1 is SQVTM and CDR2 is ANQGSEA. Deletions cut 4 bases from V and 5 bases from J, with 14 bases between. The CDR3 runs to 13 residues. The CDR3: CSVATGEVETQYF. DNA of the CDR3: TGCAGCGTTGCCACAGGGGAGGTTGAGACCCAGTACTTC.

The sample holds many counts of this clonotype. This chain uses TRBV27 with TRBJ2-3; D possibly corresponds to TRBD2 (6 bases). The CDR3 runs 15 residues. Germline V gene lookup returns CDR1 MNHEY and CDR2 SMNVEV (reference sequence). The V and J ends lost 1 base and 2 bases respectively, with 10 bases between them. The CDR3 DNA reads TGTGCCAGCAGTTTATTCGGGGGTCTCACAGATACGCAGTATTTT. It is translated as CASSLFGGLTDTQYF.

This clonotype showed up many times. The chain couples TRBV27 to TRBJ2-3; 7 bases align to TRBD2. V lost 6 bases, J lost 5 bases, and 5 bases stayed unmatched. Germline V gene sequence: CDR1 MNHEY, CDR2 SMNVEV (reference sequence). There are 13 residues in the CDR3. The CDR3 nucleotides read TGTGCCAGCAGCCACGGGGGGTTAGATACGCAGTATTTT. It specifies CASSHGGLDTQYF.

Sample share makes this clonotype medium-sized. The chain uses TRBV20-1 and TRBJ2-7, with D tentatively TRBD1 or TRBD2 (5 bases each). Looked up from germline, CDR1 is DFQATT and CDR2 is SNEGSKA (reference sequence). The ends were cut back, 5 bases at V and 5 bases at J, with 19 bases in the middle. CDR3 size: 14 residues. The CDR3 here is CSAPGRGQADEQYF. In nucleotides, the CDR3 is TGCAGTGCTCCTGGGAGAGGACAAGCCGACGAGCAGTACTTC.

This clonotype was observed at least ten times. The J gene is TRBJ2-1, the V gene TRBV9; 7 bases map to TRBD2. The V gene's germline CDR1 is SGDLS and CDR2 YYNGEE. CDR3 length: 14 residues. V was clipped by 8 bases and J by 5 bases; unmatched bases: 10. CDR3 DNA sequence: TGTGCCAGTACCGTGGGGGGGGAACACAATGAGCAGTTCTTC. Residues: CASTVGGEHNEQFF.

This clonotype was detected many times. The chain carries TRBV6-6 and TRBJ1-2; D gene uncertain. The germline V gene encodes CDR1 MNHNY and CDR2 SVGAGI (reference sequence). Trimming pared 7 bases from V and 0 bases from J, leaving 6 bases between. This CDR3 region has 12 residues. Here the CDR3 DNA reads TGTGCCAGCAACGGACCTAACTATGGCTACACCTTC. Translating gives CASNGPNYGYTF.

Only a few counts were recorded for this clonotype. The chain uses TRBV30 and TRBJ2-3; possible D gene TRBD2, 6 bases. V was clipped by 0 bases and J by 3 bases, with 10 bases between them. The germline V gene encodes CDR1 GTSNPN and CDR2 SVGIG (reference sequence). The length of the CDR3 is 14 residues. This CDR3 reads CAWSVLGGTDTQYF. CDR3 bases: TGTGCCTGGAGTGTGCTCGGAGGGACAGATACGCAGTATTTT.

The V and J genes are TRBV3-1 and TRBJ2-3, with 7 bases aligning to TRBD2. V gave up 4 bases and J gave up 4 bases; unmatched junction bases: 5. The CDR3 length is 14 residues. The germline V gene has CDR1 LGHDT and CDR2 YNNKEL (reference sequence). The CDR3 DNA reads TGTGCCAGCAGCCGAAAACTAGCGCCAGATACGCAGTATTTT. Amino acids: CASSRKLAPDTQYF.

This clonotype appeared many times. The chain links TRBV19 to TRBJ2-1; D gene uncertain. Trimming stripped 3 bases from V and 7 bases from J, with 10 bases between. The CDR3 is made up of 13 amino acids. Germline CDR1 and CDR2: LNHDA and SQIVND (reference sequence). The CDR3 here is CASSMVSGNEQFF. The CDR3 DNA reads TGTGCCAGTAGTATGGTTTCCGGGAATGAGCAGTTCTTC.

This clonotype was recorded many times. The chain combines TRBV10-2 with TRBJ2-5; D ambiguous. The CDR3 spans 12 residues. V dropped 8 bases and J dropped 0 bases, with 7 bases sitting between them. Germline CDR1 and CDR2: WSHSY and SAAADI. The CDR3 DNA follows: TGCGCCAGCTCGGATTACCAAGAGACCCAGTACTTC. It specifies CASSDYQETQYF.

This clonotype was seen ten or more times. V usage is TRBV5-1 and J usage is TRBJ2-5; TRBD2 agrees at 8 bases. The CDR3 has 15 residues. The V segment lost 2 bases and the J segment 0 bases; nucleotides outside the gene matches: 3. Per germline, CDR1 SGHRS and CDR2 YFSETQ. In nucleotides, the CDR3 is TGCGCCAGCAGCTTTCCGGGGGGGGACCAAGAGACCCAGTACTTC. This codes for CASSFPGGDQETQYF.

This clonotype came up many times. The chain links TRBV3-1 to TRBJ2-1; 8 bases agree with TRBD2. Germline CDR1 reads LGHDT; CDR2 reads YNNKEL (reference sequence). The CDR3 covers 14 residues. V was clipped by 4 bases and J by 7 bases; unmatched bases: 6. For the CDR3, the DNA is TGTGCCAGCAGCCGAACGGGAGGGATAAATGAGCAGTTCTTC. Its protein is CASSRTGGINEQFF.

This clonotype is medium-sized by share. J is TRBJ1-1 and V is TRBV29-1, with a tentative D call TRBD1 (5 bases). The CDR3 has 13 residues. The V and J ends lost 4 bases and 5 bases respectively, with 14 bases between them. Germline V CDR1 and CDR2: SQVTM, ANQGSEA. CDR3 sequence: CSVAPRAMTEAFF. In DNA form, the CDR3 reads TGCAGCGTTGCCCCCAGGGCGATGACTGAAGCTTTCTTT.